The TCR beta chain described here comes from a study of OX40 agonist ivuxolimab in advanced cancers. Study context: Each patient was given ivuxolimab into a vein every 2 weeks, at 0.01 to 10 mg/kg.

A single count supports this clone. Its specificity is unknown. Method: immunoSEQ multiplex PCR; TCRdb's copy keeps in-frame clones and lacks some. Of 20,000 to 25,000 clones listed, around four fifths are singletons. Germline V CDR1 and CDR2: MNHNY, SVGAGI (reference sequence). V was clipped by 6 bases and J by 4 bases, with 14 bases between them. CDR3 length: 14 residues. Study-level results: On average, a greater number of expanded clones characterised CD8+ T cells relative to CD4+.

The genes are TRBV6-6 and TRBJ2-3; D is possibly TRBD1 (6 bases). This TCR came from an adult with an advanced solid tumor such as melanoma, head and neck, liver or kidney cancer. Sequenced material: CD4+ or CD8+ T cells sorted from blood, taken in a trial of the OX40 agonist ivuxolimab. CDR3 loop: CASRWTDESDTQYF. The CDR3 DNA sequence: TGTGCCAGCAGATGGACAGATGAATCAGATACGCAGTATTTT.